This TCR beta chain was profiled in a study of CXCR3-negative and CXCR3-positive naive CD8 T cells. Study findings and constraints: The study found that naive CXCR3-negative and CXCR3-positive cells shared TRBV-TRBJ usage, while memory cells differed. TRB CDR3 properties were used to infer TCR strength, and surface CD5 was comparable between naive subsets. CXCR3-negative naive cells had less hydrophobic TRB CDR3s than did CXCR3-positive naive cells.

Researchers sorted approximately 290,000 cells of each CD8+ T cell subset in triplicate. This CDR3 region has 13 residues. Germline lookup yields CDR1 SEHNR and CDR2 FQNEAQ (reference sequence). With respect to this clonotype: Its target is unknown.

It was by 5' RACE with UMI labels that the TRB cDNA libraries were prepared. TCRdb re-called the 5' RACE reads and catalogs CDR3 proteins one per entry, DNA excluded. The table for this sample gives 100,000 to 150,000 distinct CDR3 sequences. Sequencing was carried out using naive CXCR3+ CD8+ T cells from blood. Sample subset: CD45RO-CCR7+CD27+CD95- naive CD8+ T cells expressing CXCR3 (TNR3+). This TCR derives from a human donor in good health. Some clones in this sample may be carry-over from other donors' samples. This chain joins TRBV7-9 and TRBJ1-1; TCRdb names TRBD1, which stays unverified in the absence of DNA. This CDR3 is CASSRRENTEAFF.